This TCR beta chain derives from a study of blood T cells in healthy people across ages. Study outcomes and limitations: Naive T cell percentage showed a strong correlation with TCR beta diversity. While age rose, TCR beta diversity per million T cells dropped in a roughly linear way.

In this sample, this clonotype turned up many times. What it recognizes is unknown. Isolation of PBMCs gave at least 6 million cells per sample. A sample-barcoded 5' primer and a J-beta primer mix were used in a second PCR of roughly 7 to 12 cycles. TCRdb called the 5' RACE reads again in MiXCR, with one record for every CDR3 protein. The table includes fewer than 800,000 distinct CDR3 sequences, roughly 30% detected once. Germline V lookup: CDR1 DFQATT, CDR2 SNEGSKA (reference sequence). V shed 5 bases and J 3 bases; nucleotides not matched to a gene: 7. This CDR3 region has 13 residues. This clonotype was sampled from a woman at least 80 years old in good health. Source material: blood. The chain links TRBV20-1 to TRBJ2-7, with TRBD1 matching over 7 bases. The CDR3 spells CSAGSGQFYEQYF. As DNA, the CDR3 is TGCAGTGCTGGTTCGGGACAGTTCTACGAGCAGTACTTC.